This TCR beta chain was recorded in a study of Graves' ophthalmopathy and Graves' hyperthyroidism. At the level of the study: Specimen type is peripheral blood, obtained at initial diagnosis before any treatment. Findings of the study overall: Blood repertoires reportedly contained most expanded thyroid clonotypes above 0.001 frequency.

This clonotype has only one observation. The antigen remains unidentified. Moderate-to-severe activity, CAS ≥3, NOSPECS ≥4 and a duration under 3 months were seen in donors with ophthalmopathy. A volume of 8 to 10 ml of fresh peripheral blood supplied the PBMCs. RNA served as the template for amplifying TCR beta CDR3 regions. In the first round, RT-PCR was carried out with HTBI primers, and a multiplex PCR formed the second round. TCRdb analysed the multiplex PCR reads with MiXCR anew, one entry per CDR3 protein. The sample has 500,000 to 800,000 distinct CDR3 sequences; approximately 39% are singletons. Germline V gene lookup returns CDR1 SEHNR and CDR2 FQNEAQ (reference sequence). The CDR3 runs 15 residues. V dropped 6 bases and J dropped 1 base, with 15 bases sitting between them.

This receptor was taken from an adult man with Graves' ophthalmopathy. The rearrangement joins TRBV7-9 to TRBJ2-5; TRBD1 is a possible D gene (5 bases). The sample was peripheral blood. The CDR3 nucleotides are TGTGCCAGCAGTCACTACAGGCAAGCCCAAGAGACCCAGTACTTC. Translation: CASSHYRQAQETQYF.